The 27 T cell receptor beta chains given below trace back to one sample, sequenced in a study of blood T cell repertoires in COVID-19. Produced via immunoSEQ multiplex PCR; TCRdb's table is partial and in-frame only. The sample has approximately 50,000 clones, over 75% seen once. The sequenced sample was peripheral blood. The receptors shown here come from a human donor in a cohort sampled during active COVID-19.

The chain links TRBV6-5 to TRBJ2-5; D might be TRBD2 (6 bases). The CDR3 loop spans 14 amino acids. Per germline, CDR1 MNHEY and CDR2 SVGAGI. The ends were cut back, 2 bases at V and 7 bases at J, with 14 bases in the middle. The CDR3 here is CASSYPTRMGTQYF. The CDR3 DNA sequence: TGTGCCAGCAGTTACCCGACTAGAATGGGGACCCAGTACTTC.

This clone was seen a few times. The chain couples TRBV2 to TRBJ2-7; TRBD1 might be the D (5 bases). The germline gives CDR1 SNHLY, CDR2 FYNNEI. The CDR3 loop spans 13 amino acids. The V and J ends lost 6 bases and 0 bases respectively, with 9 bases between them. CDR3 sequence reads: CASSWTTSYEQYF. CDR3 coding DNA: TGTGCCAGCAGCTGGACAACCTCCTACGAGCAGTACTTC.

This clone has just one count. V and J are TRBV28 and TRBJ2-2, with TRBD2 matching over 7 bases. CDR1 and CDR2 from the germline V gene are MDHEN and SYDVKM. This CDR3 is built from 17 residues. V shed 1 base, J shed 2 bases, and the junction held 7 bases outside the gene matches. CDR3 nucleotides: TGTGCCAGCAGTTTATTTGGTCTAGCGGTAAACACCGGGGAGCTGTTTTTT. It translates to CASSLFGLAVNTGELFF.

The V and J genes are TRBV4-2 and TRBJ2-1; the match to TRBD2 covers 14 bases. Germline assignment: CDR1 LGHNA and CDR2 YNFKEQ. The CDR3 sequence is 19 residues long. After removal of 3 bases from V and 2 bases from J, the junction contained 9 bases not matched to a gene. The CDR3 DNA reads as TGTGCCAGCAGCCAGGGGACTAGCGGGAGTATGGTGGCCTACAATGAGCAGTTCTTC. Translation gives CASSQGTSGSMVAYNEQFF.

This sequence joins TRBV28 and TRBJ1-5; 8 bases fit TRBD1. The CDR3 runs to 15 residues. CDR1 is MDHEN and CDR2 is SYDVKM in the germline V gene. J gave up 5 bases and V 1 base, and 4 bases lay outside the gene matches. The CDR3 is CASSLSGRGHQPQHF. The CDR3 DNA reads as TGTGCCAGCAGTTTATCCGGCAGGGGGCATCAGCCCCAGCATTTT.

The chain is built from TRBV10-1 and TRBJ1-5, with TRBD1 as a possible D gene (5 bases). The CDR3 length is 16 residues. V was clipped by 6 bases and J by 7 bases, with 22 bases between them. From germline, CDR1 is WNHNN and CDR2 SYGVQD (reference sequence). The chain's CDR3 is CASRKPGLLRGQPQHF. The DNA for the CDR3 is TGCGCCAGCAGAAAACCGGGACTCCTCAGAGGGCAGCCCCAGCATTTT.

The rearrangement links TRBV11-2 to TRBJ2-3; D possibly corresponds to TRBD2 (5 bases). CDR1 and CDR2 from the germline V gene are SGHAT and FQNNGV. Trimming left V 6 bases short and J 4 bases short, with 14 bases between. The CDR3 is 14 residues long. The CDR3 coding sequence is TGTGCCAGCAGAACCGAGGGCCTTGCAGATACGCAGTATTTT. Its translation: CASRTEGLADTQYF.

The chain carries TRBV2 and TRBJ2-1; TRBD2 matches at 8 bases. The germline gives CDR1 SNHLY, CDR2 FYNNEI. V shed 2 bases, J shed 6 bases, and the junction held 9 bases outside the gene matches. The CDR3 covers 16 residues. The CDR3 region has the DNA TGTGCCAGCAGTGAAAGGGGACTAGTAGCTTTCAATGAGCAGTTCTTC. It encodes CASSERGLVAFNEQFF.

The rearrangement uses TRBV5-4 and TRBJ1-2; D is perhaps TRBD1 (6 bases). The V and J ends lost 0 bases and 5 bases respectively, with 14 bases between them. The germline V gene encodes CDR1 SGHNT and CDR2 YYREEE (reference sequence). The CDR3 runs to 15 residues. CDR3 bases: TGTGCCAGCAGCTTGGAACAGGGAGGGACTTATGGCTACACCTTC. Protein product: CASSLEQGGTYGYTF.

The CDR3 region has the DNA TGTGCCACCCGGACAGGGGGCGGGAACACTGAAGCTTTCTTT. Amino acids: CATRTGGGNTEAFF. The chain recombines TRBV28 with TRBJ1-1; 11 bases map to TRBD1. With 10 bases clipped from V and 1 base from J, the junction kept 5 bases outside the gene matches. Germline values: CDR1 MDHEN, CDR2 SYDVKM. The CDR3 contains 14 residues.

The rearrangement joins TRBV7-2 to TRBJ2-7, with TRBD2 matching 7 bases. This CDR3 spans 16 amino acids. The V gene end was trimmed by 4 bases and the J gene end by 0 bases; junction bases not matched to a gene: 9. The germline V gene has CDR1 SGHTA and CDR2 FQGNSA. CDR3 sequence reads: CASSWPLRGSSYEQYF. CDR3 coding DNA: TGTGCCAGCAGCTGGCCCCTGCGGGGGAGCTCCTACGAGCAGTACTTC.

J is TRBJ2-3 and V is TRBV10-3; 7 nucleotides match TRBD2. CDR3 length: 15 residues. The junction had 3 bases not matched to a gene; V was cut back by 3 bases and J by 0 bases. Germline CDR1 and CDR2: ENHRY and SYGVKD. This CDR3 reads CAISDGSGSTDTQYF. For the CDR3, the DNA is TGTGCCATCAGTGATGGTAGCGGGAGCACAGATACGCAGTATTTT.

The rearrangement joins TRBV7-2 to TRBJ1-5; 9 nucleotides align to TRBD1. This CDR3 region has 16 residues. CDR1 SGHTA and CDR2 FQGNSA come from the germline V gene. V trimming: 4 bases; J trimming: 6 bases; junction bases outside the gene matches: 10. In DNA form, the CDR3 reads TGTGCCAGCAGCTCACAGACAGGGGGGAGGGGTCAGCCCCAGCATTTT. It encodes CASSSQTGGRGQPQHF. Combining the CDR3 with reference TRBV7-2 and TRBJ1-5 gives the whole variable domain GAGVSQSPSNKVTEKGKDVELRCDPISGHTALYWYRQSLGQGLEFLIYFQGNSAPDKSGLPSDRFSAERTGGSVSTLTIQRTQQEDSAVYLCASSSQTGGRGQPQHFGDGTRLSIL.

V gene TRBV7-2 combines with J gene TRBJ2-5; D is perhaps TRBD2 (6 bases). This CDR3 comprises 15 residues. Germline CDR1 reads SGHTA; CDR2 reads FQGNSA. The germline V and J ends were trimmed by 5 bases and 5 bases, with 18 bases remaining between them. CDR3 region: CASSRRSAGRETQYF. The CDR3 bases are TGTGCCAGCAGCCGGCGGAGTGCTGGGAGGGAGACCCAGTACTTC. The full variable domain, in which reference TRBV7-2 and TRBJ2-5 provide the parts outside the CDR3, is GAGVSQSPSNKVTEKGKDVELRCDPISGHTALYWYRQSLGQGLEFLIYFQGNSAPDKSGLPSDRFSAERTGGSVSTLTIQRTQQEDSAVYLCASSRRSAGRETQYFGPGTRLLVL.

This rearrangement joins TRBV6-4 to TRBJ2-1; D is perhaps TRBD2 (6 bases). The CDR3 covers 18 residues. V lost 3 bases to trimming and J lost 0 bases, with 18 bases between them. CDR1 and CDR2 (germline): MRHNA, SNTAGT. The CDR3 reads CASSEGRRVGSSYNEQFF. DNA of the CDR3: TGTGCCAGCAGTGAAGGGAGGCGGGTGGGGAGCTCCTACAATGAGCAGTTCTTC.

The V gene is TRBV30, the J gene TRBJ2-7, with 11 bases identical to TRBD2. V shed 3 bases and J 5 bases; nucleotides not matched to a gene: 9. The CDR3 has 15 residues. Germline CDR1 and CDR2: GTSNPN and SVGIG (reference sequence). Here the CDR3 reads CAWRTGLAGSDEQYF. The CDR3 nucleotides are TGTGCCTGGAGAACCGGACTAGCGGGTTCAGACGAGCAGTACTTC.

This clone appeared a few times. The chain combines TRBV6-2 or TRBV6-3 with TRBJ2-1, with TRBD2 matching over 15 bases. This CDR3 contains 18 residues. V lost 2 bases and J lost 7; bases outside the gene matches: 9. Germline values: CDR1 MNHEY, CDR2 SVGEGT. CDR3 amino acids: CASSYGGTGTSGRNEQFF. The CDR3 DNA reads as TGTGCCAGCAGTTACGGAGGGACCGGGACTAGCGGGAGGAATGAGCAGTTCTTC.

This clone was seen more than once but under ten times. The chain links TRBV27 to TRBJ1-2, with TRBD1 matching 9 bases. J was trimmed by 4 bases and V by 6 bases; bases with no gene match: 6. Germline V gene data show CDR1 as MNHEY and CDR2 as SMNVEV (reference sequence). The CDR3 runs 14 residues. In DNA form, the CDR3 reads TGTGCCAGCAGGAGGACAGGGGATGGCTATGGCTACACCTTC. Translating gives CASRRTGDGYGYTF.

The count of this clone is one. The chain has TRBV18 and TRBJ1-2; 9 positions agree with TRBD1. Germline CDR1 reads KGHSH; CDR2 reads LQKENI. This CDR3 is built from 15 residues. Losses at the gene ends were 3 bases for V and 6 bases for J; bases not matched to a gene: 8. The CDR3 nucleotides read TGTGCCAGCTCACCGCGGACAGGGGAGCAGAATGGCTACACCTTC. Translating gives CASSPRTGEQNGYTF.

This chain links TRBV9 with TRBJ2-2; D not resolved. V lost 0 bases to trimming and J lost 5 bases, with 5 bases between them. This CDR3 region has 13 residues. Germline assignment: CDR1 SGDLS and CDR2 YYNGEE. The CDR3 region has the DNA TGTGCCAGCAGCGTAGTTCAAACCGGGGAGCTGTTTTTT. It encodes CASSVVQTGELFF.

V and J are TRBV28 and TRBJ1-1; D is undetermined. Trimming removed 2 bases from V and 0 bases from J, with 7 bases in between. Looked up from germline, CDR1 is MDHEN and CDR2 is SYDVKM. This CDR3 contains 14 residues. CDR3 bases: TGTGCCAGCAGTTTACAGACTTTGAACACTGAAGCTTTCTTT. The encoded protein is CASSLQTLNTEAFF. The full variable domain, completed using reference TRBV28 and TRBJ1-1, is DVKVTQSSRYLVKRTGEKVFLECVQDMDHENMFWYRQDPGLGLRLIYFSYDVKMKEKGDIPEGYSVSREKKERFSLILESASTNQTSMYLCASSLQTLNTEAFFGQGTRLTVV.

V usage is TRBV2 and J usage is TRBJ2-1; the D gene is possibly TRBD2 (5 bases). Germline V gives CDR1 SNHLY, CDR2 FYNNEI. The CDR3 totals 12 residues. V lost 6 bases, J lost 10 bases, and 13 bases lay in between. The CDR3 region is CASSPGGLEQFF. The CDR3 DNA sequence: TGTGCCAGCAGCCCGGGCGGGTTGGAGCAGTTCTTC.

V gene TRBV3-1 (or the pseudogene TRBV3-2) combines with J gene TRBJ2-2, with a tentative D call TRBD2 (6 bases). V was cut by 4 bases and J by 4 bases, with 13 bases left in between. This CDR3 is 15 amino acids long. Germline CDR1 LGHDT, CDR2 YNNKEL (reference sequence). CDR3 protein: CASSLRGLGTGELFF. In DNA, the CDR3 is TGTGCCAGCAGCCTTCGGGGACTTGGCACCGGGGAGCTGTTTTTT.

The chain uses TRBV24-1 and TRBJ2-1; D is perhaps TRBD1 (5 bases). The V gene's germline CDR1 is KGHDR and CDR2 SFDVKD. There are 13 residues in the CDR3. The V and J ends lost 5 bases and 7 bases respectively, with 11 bases between them. The CDR3 loop reads CATSVPQENEQFF. CDR3 bases: TGTGCCACCAGTGTCCCACAGGAGAATGAGCAGTTCTTC.

This rearrangement joins TRBV5-1 to TRBJ2-7; 10 bases are a match to TRBD1. V dropped 6 bases and J dropped 7; count of bases not matched to a gene: 13. This CDR3 has 15 residues. Germline assignment: CDR1 SGHRS and CDR2 YFSETQ. In DNA, the CDR3 is TGCGCCAGCACCCTCAATGGACAGGGGGTTGAGGAGCAGTACTTC. Translating it yields CASTLNGQGVEEQYF.

V and J are TRBV28 and TRBJ2-7; TRBD1 matches 8 bases. Losses at the gene ends were 5 bases for V and 6 bases for J; bases not matched to a gene: 12. The CDR3 covers 15 residues. Germline values: CDR1 MDHEN, CDR2 SYDVKM. CDR3 region: CASSLAGQGYSEQYF. For the CDR3, the DNA is TGTGCCAGCAGTCTCGCCGGACAGGGCTATAGCGAGCAGTACTTC.

This chain uses TRBV9 with TRBJ2-5; perhaps TRBD2 as D (5 bases). Germline values: CDR1 SGDLS, CDR2 YYNGEE. V shed 0 bases and J shed 2 bases, with 14 bases lying between them. CDR3 length: 16 amino acids. The CDR3 nucleotides are TGTGCCAGCAGCGTAGGAGGTCTAGCTGAACAAGAGACCCAGTACTTC. Translated: CASSVGGLAEQETQYF.